The source of this T cell receptor beta chain is a study of CD8+ T cells in alopecia areata. Study-wide points: When scalp samples are sequenced, resident alphabeta T cells of normal skin are also captured. Elevated clonality characterized lesional scalp relative to normal scalp, particularly in alopecia totalis/universalis.

Trimming removed 5 bases at V and 7 bases at J, with 20 bases between. There are 15 residues in the CDR3. Germline assignment: CDR1 SEHNR and CDR2 FQNEAQ (reference sequence). The authors extracted RNA and reverse transcribed it into cDNA as the sequencing template. The assay was immunoSEQ multiplex PCR, and TCRdb's table has in-frame clones only and misses some. This sample has about 19,000 clones, with less than 70% found just once. Comment on this clone: Its specificity is unknown.

CD4+ cells of four or five patients were subjected to sorting into CD25+CD127- cells. The receptor's source is a human donor with alopecia areata. What was sequenced was CD4+ Tregs sorted from blood. This sequence joins TRBV7-9 and TRBJ1-1; possibly TRBD1 for D (5 bases). The CDR3 sequence is CASSDQGLGSIEAFF. The CDR3 coding sequence is TGTGCCAGCAGCGATCAGGGTCTGGGGAGTATTGAAGCTTTCTTT.